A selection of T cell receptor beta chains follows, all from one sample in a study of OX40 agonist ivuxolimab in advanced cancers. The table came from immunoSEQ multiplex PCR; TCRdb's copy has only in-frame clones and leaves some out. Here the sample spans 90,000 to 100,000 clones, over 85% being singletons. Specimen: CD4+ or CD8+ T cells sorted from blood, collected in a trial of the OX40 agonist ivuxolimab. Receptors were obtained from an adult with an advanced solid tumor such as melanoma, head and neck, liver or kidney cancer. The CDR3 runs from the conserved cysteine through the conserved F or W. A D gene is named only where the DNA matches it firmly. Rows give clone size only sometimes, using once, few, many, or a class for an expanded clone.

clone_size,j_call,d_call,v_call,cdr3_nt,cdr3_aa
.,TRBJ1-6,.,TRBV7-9,TGTGCCAGCAGCCCTAAAGGTGATTCACCCCTCCACTTT,CASSPKGDSPLHF
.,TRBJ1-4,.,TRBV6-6,TGTGCCAGCAGTTACCGGGGGGTTGGTGAAAAACTGTTTTTT,CASSYRGVGEKLFF
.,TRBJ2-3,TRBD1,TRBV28,TGTGTTGTTTTGGGGACAGGGGGTATGTATTTT,CVVLGTGGMYF
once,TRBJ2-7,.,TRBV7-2,TGTGCCAGCAGCGCCACAGGGGGGGTGACCTCCTACGAGCAGTACTTC,CASSATGGVTSYEQYF
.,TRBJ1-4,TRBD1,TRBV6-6,TGTGCCAGCACCGACAGGGTGGAGAATGAAAAACTGTTTTTT,CASTDRVENEKLFF
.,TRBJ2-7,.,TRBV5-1,TGCGCCAGCAGCTTGGAAACAGGATCTTCGCTTTACTTC,CASSLETGSSLYF
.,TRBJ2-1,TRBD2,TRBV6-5,TGTGCCAGCACGGGACTAGCCGGCAATGAGCAGTTCTTC,CASTGLAGNEQFF
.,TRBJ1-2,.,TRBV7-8,TGTGCCAGCAGCCCACGCCCGGGAAACTATGGCTACACCTTC,CASSPRPGNYGYTF
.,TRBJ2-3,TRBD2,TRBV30,TGTGCCTGGAGGGCTAAAGCGGGGTTGACGACAGATACGCAGTATTTT,CAWRAKAGLTTDTQYF
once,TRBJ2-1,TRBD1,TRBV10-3,TGTGCCATCAGTGGGGGGACAGTCACGAGCTCCTACAATGAGCAGTTCTTC,CAISGGTVTSSYNEQFF
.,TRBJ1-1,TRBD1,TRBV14,TGTGCCAGCAGCCCCGGGGCAGGGGGTAGGAACACTGAAGCTTTCTTT,CASSPGAGGRNTEAFF
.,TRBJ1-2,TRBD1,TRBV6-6,TGTGCCAGCAGCTCCGGGACAGGGACCTACACCTTC,CASSSGTGTYTF
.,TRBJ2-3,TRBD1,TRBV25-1,TGTGCCAGCAGTGACGTCAGGGGGCCAACAGATACGCAGTATTTT,CASSDVRGPTDTQYF
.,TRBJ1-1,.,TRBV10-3,TGTGCCAGCAGCCCATCGAACACTGAAGCTTTCTTT,CASSPSNTEAFF
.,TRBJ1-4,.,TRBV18,TGTGCCAGCTCACCACCTGGGGGTGAAAAACTGTTTTTT,CASSPPGGEKLFF
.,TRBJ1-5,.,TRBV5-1,TGCGCCAGCAGCGTCGGAGACTCCAATCAGCCCCAGCATTTT,CASSVGDSNQPQHF
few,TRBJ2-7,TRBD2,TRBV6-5,TGTGCCAGCGGGACTACTAGGCTGAGGGGCGAGCAGTACTTC,CASGTTRLRGEQYF
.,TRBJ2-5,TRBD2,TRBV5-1,TGCGCCAGCAGCCGATGGCGGGGGTTGGGAGAGACCCAGTACTTC,CASSRWRGLGETQYF
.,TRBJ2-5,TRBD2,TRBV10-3,TGTGCCATCAGTCAAGGCGGTAGCGGGGCTGAGGAGACCCAGTACTTC,CAISQGGSGAEETQYF
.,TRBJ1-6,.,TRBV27,TGTGCCAGCAGTTTAGGTTCCCCCTCACCCCTCCACTTT,CASSLGSPSPLHF
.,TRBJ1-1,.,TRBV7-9,TGTGCCAGCAGCCACAGGACCGAGCACACTGAAGCTTTCTTT,CASSHRTEHTEAFF
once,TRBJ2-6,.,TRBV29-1,TGCAGCGTTATAAGCGGCCTGGGGGCCAACGTCCTGACTTTC,CSVISGLGANVLTF
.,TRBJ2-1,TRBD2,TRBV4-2,TGTGCCAGCAGCCAAGATGCGGCTAGCGGAAACAATGAGCAGTTCTTC,CASSQDAASGNNEQFF
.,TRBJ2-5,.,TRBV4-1,TGCGCCAGCAGCCAAGATCCGGGCAGGCAAGAGACCCAGTACTTC,CASSQDPGRQETQYF
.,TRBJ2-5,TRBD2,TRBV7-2,TGTGCCAGCAGCTTAGGACTAGCGGGTGGGGAGACCCAGTACTTC,CASSLGLAGGETQYF
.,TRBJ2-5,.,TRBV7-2,TGTGCCAGCAGCTTAGGACTGGCACAAGAGACCCAGTACTTC,CASSLGLAQETQYF
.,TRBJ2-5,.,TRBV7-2,TGTGCCAGCAGCTTAGGTCCGCTGCAAGAGACCCAGTACTTC,CASSLGPLQETQYF
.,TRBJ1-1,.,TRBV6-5,TGTGCCAGCAGTTACGGTCGTGGCGATGAAGCTTTCTTT,CASSYGRGDEAFF
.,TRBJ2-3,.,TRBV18,TGTGCCAGCTCCCTCGACAGAGATACGCAGTATTTT,CASSLDRDTQYF
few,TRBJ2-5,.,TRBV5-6,TGTGCCAGCAGTATTACCCCGTCCGGAGAGACCCAGTACTTC,CASSITPSGETQYF
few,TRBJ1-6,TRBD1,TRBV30,TGTGCCTGGACCGGGACAGGGGAAGGAAGATCACCCCTCCACTTT,CAWTGTGEGRSPLHF
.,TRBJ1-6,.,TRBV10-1,TGCGCCAGCATCAAGGGGCCTCCGAATTCACCCCTCCACTTT,CASIKGPPNSPLHF
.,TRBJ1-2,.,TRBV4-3,TGCGCCAGCAGCCCTTCCCCGGGGGGACTTAACTATGGCTACACCTTC,CASSPSPGGLNYGYTF
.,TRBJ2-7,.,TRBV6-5,TGTGCCAGCAGCCTAACTGGGATTTCCACCTACGAGCAGTACTTC,CASSLTGISTYEQYF
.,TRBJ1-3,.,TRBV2,TGTGCCAGCAGTGAATTTGGGGCAGAGGGAAACACCATATATTTT,CASSEFGAEGNTIYF
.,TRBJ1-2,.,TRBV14,TGTGCCAGCAGCCAAGGCGGGTATGGCTACACCTTC,CASSQGGYGYTF
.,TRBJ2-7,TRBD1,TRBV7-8,TGTGCCAGCAGCTTATCCTCGGGACAGGGAGGCGAGCAGTACTTC,CASSLSSGQGGEQYF
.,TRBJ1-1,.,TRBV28,TGTGCCAGCAGTTTAGGGCAGGGTCCGTCAGCTTTCTTT,CASSLGQGPSAFF
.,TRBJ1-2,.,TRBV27,TGTGCCAGCAGTTTAAAGCGGGAAGCTAACTATGGCTACACCTTC,CASSLKREANYGYTF
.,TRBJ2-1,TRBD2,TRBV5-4,TGTGCCAGCAGCCGGGGGGGCCCGGTCAATGAGCAGTTCTTC,CASSRGGPVNEQFF
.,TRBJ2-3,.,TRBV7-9,TGTGCCAGCAGCTTAGGGTTGGGCACAGATACGCAGTATTTT,CASSLGLGTDTQYF
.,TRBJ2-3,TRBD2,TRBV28,TGTGCCAGCAGTTTCCCCTTCGTAATCGCGGGGGAGACTAGCACAGATACGCAGTATTTT,CASSFPFVIAGETSTDTQYF
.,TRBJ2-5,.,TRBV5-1,TGCGCCAGCAGGCATAGGGCAGGGGAAGAGACCCAGTACTTC,CASRHRAGEETQYF
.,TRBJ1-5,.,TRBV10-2,TGCGCCAGCAGTGAGTCGGGGACACCTAGCAATCAGCCCCAGCATTTT,CASSESGTPSNQPQHF
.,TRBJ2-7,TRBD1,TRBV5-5,TGTGCCAGCAGCTCGACAGGGGGCCCCTACGAGCAGTACTTC,CASSSTGGPYEQYF
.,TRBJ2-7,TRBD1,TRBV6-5,TGTGCCAGCAGCCGGGGACAGCCTTTATCCTACGAGCAGTACTTC,CASSRGQPLSYEQYF
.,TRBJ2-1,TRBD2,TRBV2,TGTGCCAGCAGGTCTAGCGGGGGGGCCTTCAATGAGCAGTTCTTC,CASRSSGGAFNEQFF
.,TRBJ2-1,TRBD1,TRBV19,TGTGCCAGTAGAATCGACAGGGGGCAAATGAATGAGCAGTTCTTC,CASRIDRGQMNEQFF
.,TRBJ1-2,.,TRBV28,TGTGCCAGCAGTCCTCGGGGGTATGGCTACACCTTC,CASSPRGYGYTF